The rows below give T cell receptor beta chains drawn from one sample of a study of tumour-infiltrating T cells in Burkitt lymphoma. Profiling relied on immunoSEQ multiplex PCR, and the TCRdb table lists in-frame clones only, not all of them. The top ten hold 2.9% of the sample, which has around 46,000 clones, roughly 31% seen once. The sample taken for sequencing was tumor tissue. These receptors were taken from a human donor with Burkitt lymphoma. The CDR3 runs from the conserved cysteine through the conserved F or W. The D gene is left open where the match is weak. Clone size is stated in some rows and not others, as once, few, many or a class when expanded.

V	J	D	size	DNA	CDR3
TRBV6-5	TRBJ1-1	TRBD1	-	TGTGCCACCAGGGGGGGCGCCGGGGGCACTGAAGCTTTCTTT	CATRGGAGGTEAFF
TRBV11-2	TRBJ1-6	-	-	TGTGCCAGCAGCGGGGGAAATAATTCACCCCTCCACTTT	CASSGGNNSPLHF
TRBV27	TRBJ2-7	TRBD1	-	TGTGCCAGCAGTCGCACCCCAGGGCAGGGGGCCGGCGAGCAGTACTTC	CASSRTPGQGAGEQYF
TRBV4-2	TRBJ2-2	-	-	TGTGCCAGCAGCCAAGATCAAGCAGGAGCGAACACCGGGGAGCTGTTTTTT	CASSQDQAGANTGELFF
TRBV6-5	TRBJ1-6	-	few	TGTGCCAGCAAGGAGAACCATAATTCACCCCTCCACTTT	CASKENHNSPLHF
TRBV21-1	TRBJ1-1	-	-	TGTGCCAGCAGCAAAGATAGGACAGGGGCGTTGAACACTGAAGCTTTCTTT	CASSKDRTGALNTEAFF
TRBV7-9	TRBJ1-6	-	-	TGTGCCAGCAGCTTAGAAGGGGCAGGTTATTCACCCCTCCACTTT	CASSLEGAGYSPLHF
TRBV7-9	TRBJ2-7	TRBD2	-	TGTGCCAGCAGCTTAGCTGGGGGGGGCGAGCAGTACTTC	CASSLAGGGEQYF
TRBV4-1	TRBJ1-5	-	-	TGCGCCAGCAGCCAAGATTGGAGGCAGCCCCAGCATTTT	CASSQDWRQPQHF
TRBV7-2	TRBJ1-3	TRBD1	-	TGTGCCAGCAGCCTCCTGACAGGGCCCACGAACACCATATATTTT	CASSLLTGPTNTIYF
TRBV4-2	TRBJ2-6	-	few	TGTGCCAGCAGCCAAGATGATACGGCGGTCTCTGGGGCCAACGTCCTGACTTTC	CASSQDDTAVSGANVLTF
TRBV7-9	TRBJ2-6	TRBD1	few	TGTGCCAGCTTACAGGGGAGTTCTCCTGGGGCCAACGTCCTGACTTTC	CASLQGSSPGANVLTF
TRBV28	TRBJ2-1	-	-	TGTGCCAGCAGTTTAAGGGTCGCTCGCTACAATGAGCAGTTCTTC	CASSLRVARYNEQFF
TRBV28	TRBJ1-6	TRBD1	-	TGTGCCAGCAGTTTATTCACAGGGGGACGACCTTCACCCCTCCACTTT	CASSLFTGGRPSPLHF
TRBV30	TRBJ2-7	TRBD1	few	TGTGCCGGGGGAACAGGGGCGGTGGGTTCCTCCGAGCAGTACTTC	CAGGTGAVGSSEQYF
TRBV5-1	TRBJ1-1	-	-	TGCGCCAGCAGCCCCGCTGTTGTCACTGAAGCTTTCTTT	CASSPAVVTEAFF
TRBV5-5	TRBJ2-1	-	-	TGTGCCAGCAGCTTGGAGTTCGGACCAAGCTCCTACAATGAGCAGTTCTTC	CASSLEFGPSSYNEQFF
TRBV6-1	TRBJ2-5	-	-	TGTGCCAGCAAGGAGGACAGCGCTCAGTACTTC	CASKEDSAQYF
TRBV2	TRBJ2-1	-	-	TGTGCCAGCAGTGAACAACGCTCCTACAATGAGCAGTTCTTC	CASSEQRSYNEQFF
TRBV7-9	TRBJ1-1	-	-	TGTGCCAGCAGCTTAGGGGAAACTGAAGCTTTCTTT	CASSLGETEAFF
TRBV5-4	TRBJ1-1	-	-	TGTGCCAGCAGCTCCAGGTATTTGAACACTGAAGCTTTCTTT	CASSSRYLNTEAFF
TRBV6-5	TRBJ2-7	-	-	TGTGCCAGCAGTATGCCAGGGTCCTACGAGCAGTACTTC	CASSMPGSYEQYF
TRBV7-2	TRBJ1-2	-	-	TGTGCCAGCAGCCCCCCGGCGGGCCAGGGCTATGGCTACACCTTC	CASSPPAGQGYGYTF
TRBV21-1	TRBJ1-1	-	-	TGTGCCAGCACGGCCGACAGGCCCCAGGAGATTATGAACACTGAAGCTTTCTTT	CASTADRPQEIMNTEAFF
TRBV30	TRBJ1-4	TRBD1	few	TGTGCCTGGAGTGTTGGACAGGGGGCCGGGAAACTGTTTTTT	CAWSVGQGAGKLFF
TRBV9	TRBJ2-5	TRBD2	-	TGTGCCAGCAGCGTAGCGGCGGGGGGCCAGGAGACCCAGTACTTC	CASSVAAGGQETQYF
TRBV7-9	TRBJ1-4	-	-	TGTGCCAGCAGCCCTGATGAAAAACTGTTTTTT	CASSPDEKLFF
TRBV2	TRBJ1-4	-	-	TGTGCCAGCACATGGAGTAATGAAAAACTGTTTTTT	CASTWSNEKLFF
TRBV13	TRBJ2-6	-	-	TGTGCCAGCAGCTTAGCGGGCTCTGGGGCCAACGTCCTGACTTTC	CASSLAGSGANVLTF
TRBV6-6	TRBJ2-3	TRBD1	-	TGTGCCAGCAGTCCGGGACAGGGGGCATCAGATACGCAGTATTTT	CASSPGQGASDTQYF
TRBV7-6	TRBJ1-1	-	-	TGTGCCAGCAGCACAGGGACTGAAGCTTTCTTT	CASSTGTEAFF
TRBV5-4	TRBJ2-7	TRBD2	-	TGTGCCAGCAGCTCGGGGGGTGAGCAGTACTTC	CASSSGGEQYF
TRBV9	TRBJ1-1	TRBD1	-	TGTGCCAGCAGCATATCCACAGGGGAGACTGAAGCTTTCTTT	CASSISTGETEAFF
TRBV11-3	TRBJ2-5	-	-	TGTGCCGTGAAGGCTTTGACCCAGTACTTC	CAVKALTQYF
TRBV6-1	TRBJ2-7	-	-	TGTGCCAGCAGTGAACGACTTGCCTACGAGCAGTACTTC	CASSERLAYEQYF
TRBV28	TRBJ2-4	-	-	TGTGCCAGCAGTCTATCGCCCCGAAAATACTTACTTGTAGCCAAAAACATTCAGTACTTC	CASSLSPRKYLLVAKNIQYF
TRBV19	TRBJ2-4	TRBD2	few	TGTGCCAGTGCCGCGGGGGACAAAAACATTCAGTACTTC	CASAAGDKNIQYF
TRBV19	TRBJ1-2	-	-	TGTGCCAGTAGGACCCCAGGGGCTTCGGGCTTAAACTATGGCTACACCTTC	CASRTPGASGLNYGYTF
TRBV6-8	TRBJ2-3	TRBD2	few	TGTGCCAGCACCGAGTATCTAGCGGGGGAGACAGATACGCAGTATTTT	CASTEYLAGETDTQYF
TRBV7-9	TRBJ1-4	-	-	TGTGCCAGCAGCTCCCGACAAGCAACTAATGAAAAACTGTTTTTT	CASSSRQATNEKLFF
TRBV6-1	TRBJ2-7	-	-	TGTGCCAGCAGTGGCTTAGGGGCAACCTACGAGCAGTACTTC	CASSGLGATYEQYF
TRBV5-6	TRBJ1-1	-	-	TGTGCCAGCATCGGAACAGGGTTAGAGACTGAAGCTTTCTTT	CASIGTGLETEAFF
TRBV30	TRBJ1-5	-	few	TGTGCCTGGAGTGTACGGAGGGACCAGCCCCAGCATTTT	CAWSVRRDQPQHF
TRBV28	TRBJ2-2	-	-	TGTGCCAGCAGTTTTTCCGGGCCGAACACCGGGGAGCTGTTTTTT	CASSFSGPNTGELFF
TRBV5-5	TRBJ1-2	-	-	TGTGCCAGCAGCTTGGAGGGGTTTCAAGGGGGCTACACCTTC	CASSLEGFQGGYTF
TRBV5-1	TRBJ1-4	TRBD1	few	TGCGCCAGCAGCTCCGGGACAGTTAATGAAAAACTGTTTTTT	CASSSGTVNEKLFF
TRBV7-9	TRBJ2-2	-	-	TGTGCCAGCAGCGCGGGGACAGACACCGGGGAGCTGTTTTTT	CASSAGTDTGELFF
TRBV7-2	TRBJ2-2	-	few	TGTGCCAGCAGCTTAGACAGGGTCTTGGCCGGGGAGCTGTTTTTT	CASSLDRVLAGELFF
TRBV4-2	TRBJ2-1	TRBD1	-	TGTGCCAGCCGCGAGGGGGCCCGCTGTTTCTTC	CASREGARCFF
TRBV28	TRBJ2-7	-	-	TGTGCCAGCAGTTTAGGAGGGTTAACCTACGAGCAGTACTTC	CASSLGGLTYEQYF
TRBV5-1	TRBJ2-7	-	-	TGCGCCAGCAGCTTGAACAGCGCCTACGAGCAGTACTTC	CASSLNSAYEQYF
TRBV4-1	TRBJ1-3	TRBD1	few	TGCGCCAGCAGTCGACAGTGGGACAGCTCGCGGGGAAACACCATATATTTT	CASSRQWDSSRGNTIYF
TRBV7-8	TRBJ2-2	TRBD2	few	TGTGCCAGCAGCTTGGGCGGGGGGGCCGGCGGGGAGCTGTTTTTT	CASSLGGGAGGELFF